This TCR beta chain was recovered during a study of chemoradiotherapy in HPV16-positive cancers. Study-wide results and caveats: In HPV16-positive patients, HPV-responsive T-cell expansion tracked better recurrence-free survival. Only a couple of HPV16-positive patients supplied the functional HPV-specificity definition.

Samples were taken several times over chemoradiotherapy. This table comes from immunoSEQ multiplex PCR, and its TCRdb copy is limited to in-frame clones, with some not included. The sample holds 7,000 or so clones, 70% to 80% seen once. CDR3 size: 13 residues. CDR1 is SGHRS, CDR2 YFSETQ, per germline. The V gene lost 2 bases and the J gene lost 1 base, with 5 bases spanning the gap. Comment on this clone: Its specificity is unknown.

The chain recombines TRBV5-1 with TRBJ2-3; D remains ambiguous. This sequence was found in a human donor with HPV-associated anogenital cancer. The source material was tumor tissue, sampled from a patient who underwent chemoradiotherapy. The CDR3 DNA reads TGCGCCAGCAGCTTTTTAGGCACAGATACGCAGTATTTT. Translated, it gives CASSFLGTDTQYF.